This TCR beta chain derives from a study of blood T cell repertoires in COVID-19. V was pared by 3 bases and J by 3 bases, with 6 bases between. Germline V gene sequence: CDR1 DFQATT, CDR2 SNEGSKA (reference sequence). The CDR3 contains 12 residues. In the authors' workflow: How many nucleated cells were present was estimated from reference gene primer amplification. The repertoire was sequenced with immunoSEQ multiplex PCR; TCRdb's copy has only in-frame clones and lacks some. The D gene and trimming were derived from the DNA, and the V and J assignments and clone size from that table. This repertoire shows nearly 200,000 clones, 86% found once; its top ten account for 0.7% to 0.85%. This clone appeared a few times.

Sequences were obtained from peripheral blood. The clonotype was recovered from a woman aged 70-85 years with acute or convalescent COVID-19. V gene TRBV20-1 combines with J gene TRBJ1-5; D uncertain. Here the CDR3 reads CSASYPNQPQHF. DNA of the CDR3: TGCAGTGCTAGTTATCCCAATCAGCCCCAGCATTTT.